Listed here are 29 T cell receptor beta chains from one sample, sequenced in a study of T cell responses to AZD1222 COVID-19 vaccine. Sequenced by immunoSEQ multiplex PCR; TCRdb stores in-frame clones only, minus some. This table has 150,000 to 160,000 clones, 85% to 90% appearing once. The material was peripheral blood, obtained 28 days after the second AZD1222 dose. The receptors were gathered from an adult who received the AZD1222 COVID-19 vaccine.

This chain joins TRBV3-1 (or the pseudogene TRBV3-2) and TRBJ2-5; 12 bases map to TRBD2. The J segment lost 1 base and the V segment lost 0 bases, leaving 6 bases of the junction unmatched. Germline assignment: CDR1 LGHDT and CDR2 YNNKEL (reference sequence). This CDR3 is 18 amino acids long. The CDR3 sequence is CASSQDLRTSGAQETQYF. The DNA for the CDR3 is TGTGCCAGCAGCCAAGATCTACGGACTAGCGGGGCCCAAGAGACCCAGTACTTC.

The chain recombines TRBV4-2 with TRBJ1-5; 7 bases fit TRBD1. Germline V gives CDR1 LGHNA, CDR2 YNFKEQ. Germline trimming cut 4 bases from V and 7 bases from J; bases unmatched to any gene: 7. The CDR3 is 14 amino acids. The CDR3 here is CASSPNRGGQPQHF. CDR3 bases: TGTGCCAGCAGCCCGAACAGGGGCGGCCAGCCCCAGCATTTT.

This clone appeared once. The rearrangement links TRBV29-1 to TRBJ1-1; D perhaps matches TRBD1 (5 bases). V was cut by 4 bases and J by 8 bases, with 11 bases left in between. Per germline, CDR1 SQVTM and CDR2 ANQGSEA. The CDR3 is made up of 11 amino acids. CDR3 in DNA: TGCAGCGTTGGGGGCCACGGCGAAGCTTTCTTT. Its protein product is CSVGGHGEAFF.

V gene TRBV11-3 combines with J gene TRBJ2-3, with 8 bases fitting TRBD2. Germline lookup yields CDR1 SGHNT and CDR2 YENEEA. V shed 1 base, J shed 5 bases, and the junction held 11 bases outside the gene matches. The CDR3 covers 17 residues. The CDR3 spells CASSLGGLAGGRDTQYF. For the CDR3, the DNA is TGTGCCAGCAGCTTAGGAGGTTTGGCGGGAGGCAGAGATACGCAGTATTTT.

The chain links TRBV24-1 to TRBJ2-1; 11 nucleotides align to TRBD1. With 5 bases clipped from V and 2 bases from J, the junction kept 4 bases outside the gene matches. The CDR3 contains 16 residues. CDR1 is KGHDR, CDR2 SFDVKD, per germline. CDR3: CATSAGQGVAYNEQFF. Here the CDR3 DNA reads TGTGCCACCAGTGCGGGACAGGGGGTCGCCTACAATGAGCAGTTCTTC.

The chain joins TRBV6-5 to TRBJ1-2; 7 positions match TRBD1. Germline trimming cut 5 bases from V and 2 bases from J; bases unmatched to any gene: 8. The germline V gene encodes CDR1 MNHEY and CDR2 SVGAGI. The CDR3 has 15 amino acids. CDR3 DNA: TGTGCCAGCAGTAACGACAGGGAAGTCAACTATGGCTACACCTTC. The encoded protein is CASSNDREVNYGYTF.

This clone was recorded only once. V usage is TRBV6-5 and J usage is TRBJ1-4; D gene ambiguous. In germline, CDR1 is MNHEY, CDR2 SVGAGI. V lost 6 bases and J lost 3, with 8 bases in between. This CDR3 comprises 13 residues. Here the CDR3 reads CASRVQANEKLFF. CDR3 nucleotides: TGTGCCAGCAGGGTGCAGGCTAATGAAAAACTGTTTTTT.

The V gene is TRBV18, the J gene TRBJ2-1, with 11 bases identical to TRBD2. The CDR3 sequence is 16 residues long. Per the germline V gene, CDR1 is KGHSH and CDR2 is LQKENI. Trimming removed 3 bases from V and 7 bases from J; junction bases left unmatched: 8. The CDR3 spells CASSPNSGRASNEQFF. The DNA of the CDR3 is TGTGCCAGCTCACCCAATAGCGGGAGGGCCAGTAATGAGCAGTTCTTC.

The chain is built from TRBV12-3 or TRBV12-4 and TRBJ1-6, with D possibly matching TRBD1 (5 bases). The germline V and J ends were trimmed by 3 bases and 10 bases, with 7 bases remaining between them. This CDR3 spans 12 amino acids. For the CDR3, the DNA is TGTGCCAGCAGTTTTGGACACTCACCCCTCCACTTT. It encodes CASSFGHSPLHF.

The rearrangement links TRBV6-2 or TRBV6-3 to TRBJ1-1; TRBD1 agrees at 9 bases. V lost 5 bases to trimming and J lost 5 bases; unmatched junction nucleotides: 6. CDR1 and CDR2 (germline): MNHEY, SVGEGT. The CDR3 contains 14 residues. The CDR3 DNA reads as TGTGCCAGCAGTGCCGGGACAGGGCGGACTGAAGCTTTCTTT. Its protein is CASSAGTGRTEAFF.

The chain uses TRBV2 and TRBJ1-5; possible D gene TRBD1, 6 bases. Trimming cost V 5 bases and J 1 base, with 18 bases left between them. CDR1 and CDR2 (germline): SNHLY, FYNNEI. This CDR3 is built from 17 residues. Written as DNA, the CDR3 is TGTGCCAGCAGTTACTTACAGGGTCGGAGGAGCAATCAGCCCCAGCATTTT. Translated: CASSYLQGRRSNQPQHF.

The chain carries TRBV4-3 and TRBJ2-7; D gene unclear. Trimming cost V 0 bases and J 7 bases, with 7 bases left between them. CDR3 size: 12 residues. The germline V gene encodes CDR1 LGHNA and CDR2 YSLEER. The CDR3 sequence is CASSQDGFEQYF. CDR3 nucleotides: TGCGCCAGCAGCCAAGACGGGTTTGAGCAGTACTTC.

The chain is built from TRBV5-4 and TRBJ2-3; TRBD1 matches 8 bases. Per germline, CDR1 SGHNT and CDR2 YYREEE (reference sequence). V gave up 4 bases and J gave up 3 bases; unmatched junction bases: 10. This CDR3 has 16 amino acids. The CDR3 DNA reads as TGTGCCAGCAGCCCCAGGGGGCGGGGATGGACAGATACGCAGTATTTT. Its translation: CASSPRGRGWTDTQYF. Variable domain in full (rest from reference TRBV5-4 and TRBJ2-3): ETGVTQSPTHLIKTRGQQVTLRCSSQSGHNTVSWYQQALGQGPQFIFQYYREEENGRGNFPPRFSGLQFPNYSSELNVNALELDDSALYLCASSPRGRGWTDTQYFGPGTRLTVL.

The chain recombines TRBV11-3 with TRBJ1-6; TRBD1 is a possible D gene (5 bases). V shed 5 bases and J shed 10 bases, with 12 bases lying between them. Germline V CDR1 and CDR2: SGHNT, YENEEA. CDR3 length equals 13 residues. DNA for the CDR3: TGTGCCAGCAGCGCCAGGGAGGGGTCACCCCTCCACTTT. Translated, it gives CASSAREGSPLHF. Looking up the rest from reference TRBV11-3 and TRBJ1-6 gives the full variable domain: EAGVVQSPRYKIIEKKQPVAFWCNPISGHNTLYWYLQNLGQGPELLIRYENEEAVDDSQLPKDRFSAERLKGVDSTLKIQPAELGDSAVYLCASSAREGSPLHFGNGTRLTVT.

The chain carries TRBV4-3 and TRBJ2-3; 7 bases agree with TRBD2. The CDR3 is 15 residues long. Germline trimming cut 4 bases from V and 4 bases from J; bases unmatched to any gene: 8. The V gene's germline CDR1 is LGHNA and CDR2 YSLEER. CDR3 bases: TGCGCCAGCAGCCTCGACGCGGGAGCAGCAGATACGCAGTATTTT. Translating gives CASSLDAGAADTQYF.

The DNA for the CDR3 is TGTGCCAGTAGTGAGCCACAGGGGCTCCATCAGCCCCAGCATTTT. Translating gives CASSEPQGLHQPQHF. The chain carries TRBV19 and TRBJ1-5, with 7 bases aligning to TRBD1. V lost 5 bases, J lost 5 bases, and 9 bases stayed unmatched. Germline CDR1 reads LNHDA; CDR2 reads SQIVND (reference sequence). This CDR3 is 15 amino acids long.

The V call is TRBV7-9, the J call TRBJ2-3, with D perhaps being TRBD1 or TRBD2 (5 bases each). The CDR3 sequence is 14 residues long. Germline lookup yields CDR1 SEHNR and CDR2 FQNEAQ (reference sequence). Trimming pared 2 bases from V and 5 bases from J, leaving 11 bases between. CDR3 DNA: TGTGCCAGCAGCTTACTGGGACCCCAAGATACGCAGTATTTT. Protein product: CASSLLGPQDTQYF.

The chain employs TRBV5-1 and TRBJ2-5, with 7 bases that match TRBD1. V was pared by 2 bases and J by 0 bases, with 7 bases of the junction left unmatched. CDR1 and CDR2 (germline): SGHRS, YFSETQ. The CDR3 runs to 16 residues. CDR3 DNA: TGCGCCAGCAGCTTTACAGGGGTCGGGGACCAAGAGACCCAGTACTTC. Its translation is CASSFTGVGDQETQYF.

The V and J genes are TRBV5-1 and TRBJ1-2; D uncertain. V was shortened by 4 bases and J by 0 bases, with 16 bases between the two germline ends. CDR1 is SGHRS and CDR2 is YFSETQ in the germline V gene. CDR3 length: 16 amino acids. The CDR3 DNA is TGCGCCAGCAGCCCCTCGGGAGGGAAGGCTAACTATGGCTACACCTTC. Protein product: CASSPSGGKANYGYTF.

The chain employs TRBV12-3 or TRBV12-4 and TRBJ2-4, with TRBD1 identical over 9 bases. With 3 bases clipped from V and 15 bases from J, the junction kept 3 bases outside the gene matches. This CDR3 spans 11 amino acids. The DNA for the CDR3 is TGTGCCAGCAGTTTGAGGGACAGGGCGTACTTC. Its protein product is CASSLRDRAYF.

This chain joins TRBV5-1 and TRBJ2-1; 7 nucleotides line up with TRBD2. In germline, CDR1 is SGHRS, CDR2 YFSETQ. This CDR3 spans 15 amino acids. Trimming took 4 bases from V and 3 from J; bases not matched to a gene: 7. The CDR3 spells CASSPSGTNYNEQFF. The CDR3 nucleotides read TGCGCCAGCAGCCCCAGCGGGACTAACTACAATGAGCAGTTCTTC.

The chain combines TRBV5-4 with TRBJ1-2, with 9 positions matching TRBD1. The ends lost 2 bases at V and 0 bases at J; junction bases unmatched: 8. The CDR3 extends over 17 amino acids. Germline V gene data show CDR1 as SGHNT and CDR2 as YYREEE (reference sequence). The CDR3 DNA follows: TGTGCCAGCAGCTTCAGACAGGGGGGCTCACCTAACTATGGCTACACCTTC. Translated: CASSFRQGGSPNYGYTF.

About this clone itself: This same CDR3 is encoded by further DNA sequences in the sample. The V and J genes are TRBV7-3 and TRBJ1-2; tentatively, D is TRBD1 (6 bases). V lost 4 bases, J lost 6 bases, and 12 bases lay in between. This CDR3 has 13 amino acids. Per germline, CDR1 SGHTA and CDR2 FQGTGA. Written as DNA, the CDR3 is TGTGCCAGCAGCTCTCGTCAGGGGAATGGCTACACCTTC. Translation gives CASSSRQGNGYTF.

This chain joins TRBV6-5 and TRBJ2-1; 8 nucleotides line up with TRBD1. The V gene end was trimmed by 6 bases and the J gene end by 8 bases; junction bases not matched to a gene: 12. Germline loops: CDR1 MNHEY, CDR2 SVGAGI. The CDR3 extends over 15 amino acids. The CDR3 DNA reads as TGTGCCAGCAGCGGACAGGGCGAGGGCTTGGATGAGCAGTTCTTC. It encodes CASSGQGEGLDEQFF.

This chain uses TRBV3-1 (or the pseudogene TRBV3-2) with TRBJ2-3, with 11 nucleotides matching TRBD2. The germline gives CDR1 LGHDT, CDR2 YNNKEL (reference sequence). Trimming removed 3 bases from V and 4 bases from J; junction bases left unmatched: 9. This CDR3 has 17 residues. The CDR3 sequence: CASSQGLAGGVADTQYF. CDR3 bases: TGTGCCAGCAGCCAGGGATTAGCGGGAGGGGTGGCAGATACGCAGTATTTT.

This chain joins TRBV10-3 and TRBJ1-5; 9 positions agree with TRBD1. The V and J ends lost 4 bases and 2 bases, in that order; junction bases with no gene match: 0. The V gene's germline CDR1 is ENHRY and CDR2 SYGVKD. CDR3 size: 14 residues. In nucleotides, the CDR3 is TGTGCCATCAGTGGACAGGGGGGCAATCAGCCCCAGCATTTT. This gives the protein CAISGQGGNQPQHF.

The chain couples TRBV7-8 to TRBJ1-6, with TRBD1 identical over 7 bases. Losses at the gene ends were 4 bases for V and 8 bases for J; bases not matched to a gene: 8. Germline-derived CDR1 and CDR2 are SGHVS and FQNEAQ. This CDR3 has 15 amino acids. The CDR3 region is CASSSEGALDSPLHF. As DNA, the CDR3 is TGTGCCAGCAGCTCGGAGGGGGCCCTAGATTCACCCCTCCACTTT.

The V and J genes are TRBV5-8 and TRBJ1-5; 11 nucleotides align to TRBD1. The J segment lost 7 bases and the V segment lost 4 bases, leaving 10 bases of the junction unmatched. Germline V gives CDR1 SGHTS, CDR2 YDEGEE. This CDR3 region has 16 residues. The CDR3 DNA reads TGTGCCAGCAGCCCACAGGACAGGGGGCGTGGGCAGCCCCAGCATTTT. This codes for CASSPQDRGRGQPQHF.

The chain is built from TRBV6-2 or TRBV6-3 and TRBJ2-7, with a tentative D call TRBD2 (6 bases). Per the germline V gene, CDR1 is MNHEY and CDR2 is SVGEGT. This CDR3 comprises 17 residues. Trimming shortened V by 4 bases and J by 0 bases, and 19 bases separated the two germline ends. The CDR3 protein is CASSFYPGLTSSYEQYF. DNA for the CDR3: TGTGCCAGCAGTTTTTATCCGGGACTCACAAGCTCCTACGAGCAGTACTTC.